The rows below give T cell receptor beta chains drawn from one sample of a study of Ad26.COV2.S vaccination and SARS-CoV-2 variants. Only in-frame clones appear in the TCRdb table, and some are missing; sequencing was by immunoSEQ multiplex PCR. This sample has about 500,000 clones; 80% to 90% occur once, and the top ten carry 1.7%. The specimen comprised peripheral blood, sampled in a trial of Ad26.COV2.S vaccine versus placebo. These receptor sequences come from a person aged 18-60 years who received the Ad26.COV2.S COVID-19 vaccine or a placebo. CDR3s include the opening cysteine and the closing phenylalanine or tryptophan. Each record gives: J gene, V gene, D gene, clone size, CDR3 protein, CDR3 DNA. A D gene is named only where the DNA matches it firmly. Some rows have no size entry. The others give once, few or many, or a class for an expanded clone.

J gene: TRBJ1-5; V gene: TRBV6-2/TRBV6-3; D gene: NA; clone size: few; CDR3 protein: CASSYGVLSNQPQHF; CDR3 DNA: TGTGCCAGCAGTTACGGGGTCCTTAGCAATCAGCCCCAGCATTTT
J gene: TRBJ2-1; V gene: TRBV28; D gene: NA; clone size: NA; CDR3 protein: CASSLNSYNEQFF; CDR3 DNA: TGTGCCAGCAGTTTGAACTCCTACAATGAGCAGTTCTTC
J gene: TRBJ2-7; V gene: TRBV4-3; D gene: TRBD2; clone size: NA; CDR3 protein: CASSPKSSGDLYEQYF; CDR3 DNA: TGCGCCAGCAGCCCGAAGAGTAGCGGGGATCTCTACGAGCAGTACTTC
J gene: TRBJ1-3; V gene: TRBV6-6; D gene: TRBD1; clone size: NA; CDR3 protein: CASSPDRQGARKSSGNTIYF; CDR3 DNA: TGTGCCAGCAGCCCCGACCGACAGGGGGCGAGAAAATCATCTGGAAACACCATATATTTT
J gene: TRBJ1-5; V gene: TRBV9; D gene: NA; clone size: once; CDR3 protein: CASSDGSQPQHF; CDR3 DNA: TGTGCCAGCAGCGATGGTAGCCAGCCCCAGCATTTT
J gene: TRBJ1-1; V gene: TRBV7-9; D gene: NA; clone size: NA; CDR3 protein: CASSRLLQENTEAFF; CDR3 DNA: TGTGCCAGCAGCCGGTTGTTGCAGGAGAACACTGAAGCTTTCTTT
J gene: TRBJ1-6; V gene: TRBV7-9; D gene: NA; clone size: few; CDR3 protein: CASSLAQIYNSPLHF; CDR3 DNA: TGTGCCAGCAGCTTAGCACAGATTTATAATTCACCCCTCCACTTT
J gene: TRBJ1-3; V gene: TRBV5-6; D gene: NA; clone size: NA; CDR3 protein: CASSLDPVSGNTIYF; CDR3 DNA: TGTGCCAGCAGCTTGGACCCGGTCTCTGGAAACACCATATATTTT
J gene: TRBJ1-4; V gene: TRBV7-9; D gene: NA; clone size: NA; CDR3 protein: CASSLGLGGVRTNEKLFF; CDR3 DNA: TGTGCCAGCAGCTTAGGTCTGGGCGGTGTGCGGACTAATGAAAAACTGTTTTTT
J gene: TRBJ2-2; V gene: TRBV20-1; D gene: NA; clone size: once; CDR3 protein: CSASIIRDPSSGELFF; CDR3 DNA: TGCAGTGCTAGTATTATACGGGACCCCAGTTCCGGGGAGCTGTTTTTT
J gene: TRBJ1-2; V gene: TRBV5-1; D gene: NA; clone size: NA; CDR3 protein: CASSLTYSGTNYGYTF; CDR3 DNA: TGCGCCAGCAGCCTCACTTACTCCGGGACAAACTATGGCTACACCTTC
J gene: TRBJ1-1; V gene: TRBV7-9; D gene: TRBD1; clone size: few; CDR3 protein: CASSESSGTGESAFF; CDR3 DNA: TGTGCCAGCAGCGAAAGTTCGGGGACAGGGGAGTCGGCTTTCTTT
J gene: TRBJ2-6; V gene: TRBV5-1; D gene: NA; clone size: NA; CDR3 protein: CASSLSLSTGANVLTF; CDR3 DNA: TGCGCCAGCAGCTTGAGTTTGAGTACTGGGGCCAACGTCCTGACTTTC
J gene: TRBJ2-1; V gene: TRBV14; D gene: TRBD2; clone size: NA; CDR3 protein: CASSVYPRTSGFHNEQFF; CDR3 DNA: TGTGCCAGCAGCGTATATCCCCGGACTAGCGGTTTCCACAATGAGCAGTTCTTC
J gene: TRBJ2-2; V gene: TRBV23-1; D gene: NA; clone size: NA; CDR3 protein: CASSQFSRAVPVNTGELFF; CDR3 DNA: TGCGCCAGCAGTCAATTTTCTCGGGCGGTACCTGTAAACACCGGGGAGCTGTTTTTT
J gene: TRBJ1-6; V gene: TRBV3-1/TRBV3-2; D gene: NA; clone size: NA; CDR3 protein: CASSYREPGRNSPLHF; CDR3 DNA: TGTGCCAGCAGCTACAGGGAGCCGGGAAGGAATTCACCCCTCCACTTT
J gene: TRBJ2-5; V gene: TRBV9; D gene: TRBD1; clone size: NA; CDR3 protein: CASSVGSRDRGETQYF; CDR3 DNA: TGTGCCAGCAGCGTAGGTTCCCGGGACAGGGGAGAGACCCAGTACTTC
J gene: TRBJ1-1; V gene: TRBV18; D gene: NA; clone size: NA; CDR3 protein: CASSPPSPNTEAFF; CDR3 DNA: TGTGCCAGCTCACCACCTTCACCCAACACTGAAGCTTTCTTT
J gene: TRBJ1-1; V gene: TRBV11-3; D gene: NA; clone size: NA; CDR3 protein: CASSLDSQENTEAFF; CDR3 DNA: TGTGCCAGCAGCTTAGATAGCCAGGAGAACACTGAAGCTTTCTTT
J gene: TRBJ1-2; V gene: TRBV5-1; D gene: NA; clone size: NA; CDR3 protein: CASSPGRVSNYGYTF; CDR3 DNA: TGCGCCAGCAGCCCTGGAAGGGTATCTAACTATGGCTACACCTTC
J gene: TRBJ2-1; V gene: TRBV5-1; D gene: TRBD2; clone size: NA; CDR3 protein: CASSHTSGGASEQFF; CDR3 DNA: TGCGCCAGCAGCCACACTAGCGGGGGGGCATCTGAGCAGTTCTTC
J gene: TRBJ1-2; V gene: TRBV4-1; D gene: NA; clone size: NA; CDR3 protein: CASSQQVPGGGYTF; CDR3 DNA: TGCGCCAGCAGCCAACAGGTTCCAGGCGGTGGCTACACCTTC
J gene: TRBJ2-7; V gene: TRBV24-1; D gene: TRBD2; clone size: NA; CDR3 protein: CATSDPTSGSVYEQYF; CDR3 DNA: TGTGCCACCAGTGATCCGACTAGCGGGAGCGTCTACGAGCAGTACTTC
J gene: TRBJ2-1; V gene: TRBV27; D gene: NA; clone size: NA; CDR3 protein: CASSLSRLGNNEQFF; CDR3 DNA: TGTGCCAGCAGTTTATCACGGCTAGGGAATAATGAGCAGTTCTTC
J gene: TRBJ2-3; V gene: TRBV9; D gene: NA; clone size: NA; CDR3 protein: CASSPRQFRSTDTQYF; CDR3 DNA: TGTGCCAGCAGCCCCCGACAGTTTCGCAGCACAGATACGCAGTATTTT
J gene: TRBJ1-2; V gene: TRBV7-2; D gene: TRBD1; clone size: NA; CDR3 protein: CASSLLLLKTGAAGGYTF; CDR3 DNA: TGTGCCAGCAGCTTACTGCTCCTAAAAACAGGGGCGGCAGGTGGCTACACCTTC
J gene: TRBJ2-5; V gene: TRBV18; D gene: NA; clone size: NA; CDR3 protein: CASSPSRYQETQYF; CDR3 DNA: TGTGCCAGCTCACCATCGCGGTACCAAGAGACCCAGTACTTC
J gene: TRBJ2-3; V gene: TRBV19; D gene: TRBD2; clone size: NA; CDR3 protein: CASSRREGPTDTQYF; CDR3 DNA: TGTGCCAGTAGTAGGCGGGAGGGCCCCACAGATACGCAGTATTTT
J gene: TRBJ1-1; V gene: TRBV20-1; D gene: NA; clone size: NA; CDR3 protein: CSAKSHREAFF; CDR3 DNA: TGCAGTGCTAAGTCTCACCGTGAAGCTTTCTTT
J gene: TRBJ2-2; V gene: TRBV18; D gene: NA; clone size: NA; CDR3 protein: CASSPRSGVNTGELFF; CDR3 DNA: TGTGCCAGCTCACCAAGAAGTGGGGTTAACACCGGGGAGCTGTTTTTT
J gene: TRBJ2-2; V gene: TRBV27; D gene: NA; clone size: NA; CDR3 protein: CASSLTSYPIVTGELFF; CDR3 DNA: TGTGCCAGCAGCCTCACTTCCTATCCGATTGTTACCGGGGAGCTGTTTTTT
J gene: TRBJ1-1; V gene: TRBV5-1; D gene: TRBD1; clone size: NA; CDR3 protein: CASSLGTGTEAFF; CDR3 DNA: TGCGCCAGCAGCTTGGGGACAGGCACTGAAGCTTTCTTT
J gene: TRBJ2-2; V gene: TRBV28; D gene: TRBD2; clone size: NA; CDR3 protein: CASSGLAVGTGELFF; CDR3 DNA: TGTGCCAGCAGCGGACTAGCCGTCGGCACCGGGGAGCTGTTTTTT